The 32 T cell receptor beta chains presented below share a single source sample, sequenced in a study of prognosis after radiotherapy for stage I lung cancer. The TCR beta CDR3 region was amplified from genomic DNA, with two rounds of multiplex PCR being used for the amplification. TRBV and TRBJ genes each had their own specific primers in first-round PCR. A single record per CDR3 protein comes from TCRdb applying MiXCR to the multiplex PCR reads. The sample comprises roughly 12,000 distinct CDR3 sequences, 43% of which are singletons, and approximately 40% rests with the top ten. Sequencing was performed on PBMCs, taken before or after stereotactic body radiation therapy (not recorded which). All receptors derive from a donor aged 50 or older with non-small cell lung cancer.

This clonotype has a count of ten or more. The CDR3 nucleotides are TGCGCCAGCAGCCAAGTCCCAGGTACCAATCAGCCCCAGCATTTT. It encodes CASSQVPGTNQPQHF. V is TRBV4-3 and J is TRBJ1-5; D gene unclear. CDR3 length: 15 amino acids. CDR1 is LGHNA, CDR2 YSLEER, per germline. Trimming pared 1 base from V and 3 bases from J, leaving 10 bases between.

This clonotype showed up many times. The chain has TRBV9 and TRBJ1-1; unclear D gene. This CDR3 has 15 residues. Germline CDR1 reads SGDLS; CDR2 reads YYNGEE. V gave up 0 bases and J gave up 3 bases, with 12 bases separating them. CDR3 sequence (DNA): TGTGCCAGCAGCGTAGGTGTCGTACGGGACACTGAAGCTTTCTTT. Translating it yields CASSVGVVRDTEAFF.

This clonotype appeared many times. This sequence joins TRBV19 and TRBJ2-2; 10 bases match TRBD1. The V and J ends lost 7 bases and 2 bases, in that order; junction bases with no gene match: 10. This CDR3 contains 17 residues. Germline loops: CDR1 LNHDA, CDR2 SQIVND (reference sequence). The CDR3 sequence: CASNAIGDRGNTGELFF. The CDR3 coding sequence is TGTGCCAGTAATGCGATTGGGGACAGGGGTAACACCGGGGAGCTGTTTTTT.

This clonotype was observed at least ten times. The genes are TRBV5-1 and TRBJ1-1; TRBD1 aligns across 7 bases. V was clipped by 2 bases and J by 6 bases; unmatched bases: 4. CDR3 length: 13 amino acids. Germline assignment: CDR1 SGHRS and CDR2 YFSETQ. The CDR3 coding sequence is TGCGCCAGCAGCTTTGGGACAGCCGCTGAAGCTTTCTTT. Translating it yields CASSFGTAAEAFF.

The chain employs TRBV20-1 and TRBJ2-7; TRBD1 aligns across 8 bases. This CDR3 contains 17 residues. The V gene's germline CDR1 is DFQATT and CDR2 SNEGSKA (reference sequence). V shed 0 bases and J 6 bases; nucleotides not matched to a gene: 16. CDR3 nucleotide sequence: TGCAGTGCTAGAGAGGCAGGGGGCCCCGGCGGATGGGTCGAGCAGTACTTC. This encodes CSAREAGGPGGWVEQYF.

This clonotype was detected many times. This sequence joins TRBV28 and TRBJ1-1; D is ambiguous. Per germline, CDR1 MDHEN and CDR2 SYDVKM. Trimming pared 4 bases from V and 4 bases from J, leaving 10 bases between. The CDR3 is 13 residues long. Here the CDR3 DNA reads TGTGCCAGCAGTTATCCTCACGGCACTGAAGCTTTCTTT. Amino acid sequence: CASSYPHGTEAFF.

A note on this clonotype: The junction and the germline gene differ at one end; a read error may be behind it. This chain links TRBV6-1 with TRBJ1-2, with D perhaps TRBD1 (6 bases). This CDR3 is built from 15 residues. Germline V gene lookup returns CDR1 MNHNS and CDR2 SASEGT. CDR3 nucleotide sequence: TGTGCCAGCAGTGAAGCAGAGTACAGGGCGAGAGGCTACACCTTT. This gives the protein CASSEAEYRARGYTF.

Ten or more counts support this clonotype. This chain connects TRBV27 to TRBJ2-5; 12 bases align to TRBD1. CDR1 is MNHEY, CDR2 SMNVEV, per germline (reference sequence). V was pared by 5 bases and J by 5 bases, with 6 bases of the junction left unmatched. The CDR3 sequence is 15 residues long. The DNA for the CDR3 is TGTGCCAGCAGTCCCGGGACAGGGGGCGCGGAGACCCAGTACTTC. Amino acids: CASSPGTGGAETQYF.

About this clonotype itself: A much larger clone lies a single base off, so this may be a read error. The chain has TRBV20-1 and TRBJ2-7, with D perhaps being TRBD1 or TRBD2 (6 bases each). The CDR3 length is 14 residues. The V gene's germline CDR1 is DFQATT and CDR2 SNEGSKA (reference sequence). The DNA for the CDR3 is TGCAGTGCTAGAGGAATTCGGGTGGGGGGCGAGCAGTATTTC. It is translated as CSARGIRVGGEQYF.

This clonotype was seen repeatedly, ten times or more. V gene TRBV12-3 or TRBV12-4 combines with J gene TRBJ1-4, with no clear D. Trimming pared 3 bases from V and 0 bases from J, leaving 2 bases between. The CDR3 has 13 amino acids. This CDR3 is CASSFATNEKLFF. The CDR3 bases are TGTGCCAGCAGTTTCGCAACTAATGAAAAACTGTTTTTT.

At least ten counts were recorded for this clonotype. V and J are TRBV20-1 and TRBJ2-3; possibly TRBD2 for D (6 bases). The germline V gene has CDR1 DFQATT and CDR2 SNEGSKA (reference sequence). The CDR3 consists of 13 residues. Trimming cost V 4 bases and J 1 base, with 9 bases left between them. The DNA for the CDR3 is TGCAGTGCTATTTTAGCGGGCACAGATACGCAGTATTTT. This gives the protein CSAILAGTDTQYF.

There are many counts of this clonotype. Written as DNA, the CDR3 is TGTGCCAGCAGTACTAGGGACAGGGGAAACATTCAGTACTTC. It is translated as CASSTRDRGNIQYF. This chain connects TRBV6-2 or TRBV6-3 to TRBJ2-4, with 10 nucleotides matching TRBD1. CDR3 size: 14 residues. Germline CDR1 MNHEY, CDR2 SVGEGT. The trim removed 5 bases at V and 6 bases at J, leaving 4 bases unmatched.

The rearrangement links TRBV2 to TRBJ2-1; D remains unclear. The CDR3 spans 15 residues. With 6 bases removed from V and 0 bases from J, the gap between germline ends came to 12 bases. Germline V CDR1 and CDR2: SNHLY, FYNNEI. The CDR3 sequence: CASRIDMASYNEQFF. CDR3 in DNA: TGTGCCAGCAGGATTGACATGGCCTCCTACAATGAGCAGTTCTTC.

As concerns this clonotype: A far larger clone differs by one base, so this is likely a read error. This chain links TRBV6-9 with TRBJ2-7; TRBD2 agrees at 8 bases. Germline CDR1 MNHGY, CDR2 SVAAGI. The CDR3 loop spans 16 amino acids. V shed 6 bases and J 5 bases; nucleotides not matched to a gene: 15. The CDR3 loop is CASSPSLGTSKDEQYF. The CDR3 region has the DNA TGTGCCAGCAGCCCTAGCCTTGGGACTAGTAAAGACGAGCAGTACTTC.

The chain links TRBV6-2 or TRBV6-3 to TRBJ1-6, with D uncertain. The ends were cut back, 2 bases at V and 7 bases at J, with 3 bases in the middle. The germline CDR1 and CDR2 sequences are MNHEY and SVGEGT. The CDR3 loop spans 12 amino acids. CDR3 in amino acids: CASSYLNSPLHF. The DNA of the CDR3 is TGTGCCAGCAGTTACCTAAATTCACCCCTCCACTTT.

This clonotype was observed many times. V is TRBV5-6 and J is TRBJ2-7; D is possibly TRBD1 (5 bases). V gave up 2 bases and J gave up 3 bases, with 12 bases separating them. Looked up from germline, CDR1 is SGHDT and CDR2 is YYEEEE. The CDR3 has 14 amino acids. The CDR3 here is CASSFTGTRYEQYF. CDR3 bases: TGTGCCAGCAGCTTTACAGGAACGCGCTACGAGCAGTACTTC. The full variable domain, with the rest looked up from reference TRBV5-6 and TRBJ2-7, is DAGVTQSPTHLIKTRGQQVTLRCSPKSGHDTVSWYQQALGQGPQFIFQYYEEEERQRGNFPDRFSGHQFPNYSSELNVNALLLGDSALYLCASSFTGTRYEQYFGPGTRLTVT.

CDR3 residues: CASSETGGASYGYTF. CDR3 coding DNA: TGTGCCAGCAGTGAAACAGGGGGCGCTTCCTATGGCTACACCTTC. The genes are TRBV28 and TRBJ1-2; TRBD1 matches 9 bases. The germline V gene has CDR1 MDHEN and CDR2 SYDVKM. CDR3 length equals 15 residues. V lost 5 bases, J lost 4 bases, and 8 bases stayed unmatched.

The sample holds many counts of this clonotype. This CDR3 is CASSTTAGRGNEQYF. CDR3 nucleotide sequence: TGTGCCAGCAGTACCACGGCCGGCAGGGGTAACGAGCAGTACTTC. The chain joins TRBV5-6 to TRBJ2-7; a weak D match, TRBD1 (6 bases). CDR1 is SGHDT, CDR2 YYEEEE, per germline. The V end was cut by 5 bases, the J end by 5 bases, with 20 bases between. The CDR3 loop spans 15 amino acids.

V usage is TRBV6-5 and J usage is TRBJ2-3; 8 bases fit TRBD1. V was pared by 0 bases and J by 6 bases, with 11 bases of the junction left unmatched. Germline V lookup: CDR1 MNHEY, CDR2 SVGAGI. The CDR3 totals 17 residues. In nucleotides, the CDR3 is TGTGCCAGCAGTTACTCTCAGGTTCGGACAGGGACGGATACGCAGTATTTT. It is translated as CASSYSQVRTGTDTQYF.

This clonotype was counted at least ten times. The rearrangement links TRBV29-1 to TRBJ1-1; 8 bases fit TRBD1. The germline V gene has CDR1 SQVTM and CDR2 ANQGSEA. The CDR3 sequence is 12 residues long. V was clipped by 6 bases and J by 4 bases; unmatched bases: 4. The CDR3 coding sequence is TGCAGCGTCTGGACAGGGATCACTGAAGCTTTCTTT. Translated, it gives CSVWTGITEAFF.

The chain recombines TRBV5-4 with TRBJ2-2; D is possibly TRBD1 or TRBD2 (6 bases each). The CDR3 is 15 residues long. The germline gives CDR1 SGHNT, CDR2 YYREEE (reference sequence). Between the trimmed V and J ends, which lost 4 bases and 4 bases, there was a span of 14 bases. Written as DNA, the CDR3 is TGTGCCAGCAGCCCCGAGGGGGGACGCACCGGGGAGCTGTTTTTT. Translated, it gives CASSPEGGRTGELFF.

This clonotype was seen at least ten times. The chain carries TRBV28 and TRBJ2-6; D possibly corresponds to TRBD2 (6 bases). Trimming stripped 3 bases from V and 1 base from J, with 10 bases between. The CDR3 sequence is 16 residues long. Germline V gene data show CDR1 as MDHEN and CDR2 as SYDVKM. The CDR3 region is CASSLAGRSGANVLTF. CDR3 coding DNA: TGTGCCAGCAGTTTGGCAGGGAGGTCTGGGGCCAACGTCCTGACTTTC.

Comments on this clonotype: A far larger clone is only one base removed, so a read error is likely. This chain joins TRBV6-1 and TRBJ2-5; D tentatively reads TRBD1 or TRBD2 (7 bases each). The end of the DNA fits TRBJ2-1 better, so the J call may be wrong. This CDR3 has 16 residues. The V gene's germline CDR1 is MNHNS and CDR2 SASEGT. The CDR3 nucleotides read TGTGCCAGCATCCCTTCTTCAGGGGGGGGTTACAATGAGCAGTTCTTC. It codes for CASIPSSGGGYNEQFF.

This clonotype was seen at least ten times. The V call is TRBV27, the J call TRBJ1-1, with a tentative D call TRBD1 (6 bases). The V gene lost 8 bases and the J gene lost 1 base, with 14 bases spanning the gap. The length of the CDR3 is 14 residues. CDR1 and CDR2 from the germline V gene are MNHEY and SMNVEV (reference sequence). The CDR3 sequence is CASRLGGWNTEAFF. The CDR3 nucleotides are TGTGCCAGCCGCTTAGGGGGGTGGAACACTGAAGCTTTCTTT.

This clonotype was detected many times. This chain joins TRBV7-2 and TRBJ1-4; D is unclear. CDR1 and CDR2 (germline): SGHTA, FQGNSA. Deletions cut 6 bases from V and 4 bases from J, with 18 bases between. The CDR3 spans 16 residues. The CDR3 DNA follows: TGTGCCAGCAGAACGACCCATTTGGGTTTTAATGAAAAACTGTTTTTT. Residues: CASRTTHLGFNEKLFF.

This clonotype was counted many times. The CDR3 DNA sequence: TGTGCCAGCAGATACCAAGAGACCCAGTACTTC. As protein: CASRYQETQYF. This rearrangement joins TRBV2 to TRBJ2-5; no definite D call. The CDR3 totals 11 residues. Trimming shortened V by 6 bases and J by 0 bases, and 2 bases separated the two germline ends. Germline V gene sequence: CDR1 SNHLY, CDR2 FYNNEI.

The V gene is TRBV7-8, the J gene TRBJ2-3; D could derive from TRBD1 or TRBD2 (5 bases each). Deletions cut 7 bases from V and 4 bases from J, with 24 bases between. Germline CDR1 reads SGHVS; CDR2 reads FQNEAQ. The CDR3 sequence is 17 residues long. CDR3 in amino acids: CASMAREVLGLSDTQYF. The CDR3 coding sequence is TGTGCCAGCATGGCCAGGGAAGTACTAGGGCTTTCAGATACGCAGTATTTT.

The V gene is TRBV19, the J gene TRBJ1-3, with D possibly being TRBD1 (5 bases). V lost 8 bases and J lost 4, with 12 bases in between. Germline loops: CDR1 LNHDA, CDR2 SQIVND (reference sequence). The CDR3 is made up of 13 amino acids. DNA of the CDR3: TGTGCCAGTCGACGGGGCCCGGGAAACACCATATATTTT. Its translation is CASRRGPGNTIYF. The full variable domain, in which reference TRBV19 and TRBJ1-3 provide the parts outside the CDR3, is DGGITQSPKYLFRKEGQNVTLSCEQNLNHDAMYWYRQDPGQGLRLIYYSQIVNDFQKGDIAEGYSVSREKKESFPLTVTSAQKNPTAFYLCASRRGPGNTIYFGEGSWLTVV.

This clonotype has a count of ten or more. This chain uses TRBV5-1 with TRBJ2-7; D is possibly TRBD2 (5 bases). Trimming left V 2 bases short and J 3 bases short, with 12 bases between. Germline CDR1 and CDR2: SGHRS and YFSETQ. This CDR3 is 14 amino acids long. CDR3 sequence reads: CASSFEEDNYEQYF. The CDR3 DNA reads as TGCGCCAGCAGCTTCGAGGAGGATAACTACGAGCAGTACTTC.

Ten or more counts support this clonotype. This sequence joins TRBV4-2 and TRBJ2-5, with 10 bases fitting TRBD2. Trimming removed 1 base from V and 2 bases from J; junction bases left unmatched: 4. Germline values: CDR1 LGHNA, CDR2 YNFKEQ. The CDR3 has 16 residues. The CDR3 loop is CASSQALLAGQETQYF. CDR3 sequence (DNA): TGTGCCAGCAGCCAAGCTCTACTAGCGGGACAAGAGACCCAGTACTTC.

The table lists this clonotype with many counts. The genes are TRBV14 and TRBJ2-7, with 11 bases lining up with TRBD1. This CDR3 has 15 amino acids. CDR1 SGHDN and CDR2 FVKESK come from the germline V gene. V shed 4 bases, J shed 3 bases, and the junction held 5 bases outside the gene matches. The CDR3 nucleotides are TGTGCCAGCAGCCCCCTGGGGACAGGGGGCTACGAGCAGTACTTC. Translating gives CASSPLGTGGYEQYF. The full variable domain, completed using reference TRBV14 and TRBJ2-7, is EAGVTQFPSHSVIEKGQTVTLRCDPISGHDNLYWYRRVMGKEIKFLLHFVKESKQDESGMPNNRFLAERTGGTYSTLKVQPAELEDSGVYFCASSPLGTGGYEQYFGPGTRLTVT.

This clonotype has a count of ten or more. The rearrangement joins TRBV9 to TRBJ1-2; D uncertain. The V gene's germline CDR1 is SGDLS and CDR2 YYNGEE. Trimming took off 5 bases at V and 1 base at J, with 9 bases between the two ends. The CDR3 spans 13 residues. CDR3 in DNA: TGTGCCAGCAGATCGTCGAGTAACTATGGCTACACCTTC. It is translated as CASRSSSNYGYTF.